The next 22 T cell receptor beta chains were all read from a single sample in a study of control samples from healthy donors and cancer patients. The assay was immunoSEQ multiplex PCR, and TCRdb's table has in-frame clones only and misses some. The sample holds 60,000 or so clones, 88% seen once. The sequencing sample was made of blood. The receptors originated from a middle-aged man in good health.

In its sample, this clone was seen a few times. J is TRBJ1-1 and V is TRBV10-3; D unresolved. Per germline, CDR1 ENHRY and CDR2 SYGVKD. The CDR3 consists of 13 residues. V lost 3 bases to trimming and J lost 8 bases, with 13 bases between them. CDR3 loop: CAISDGLLEEAFF. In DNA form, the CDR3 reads TGTGCCATCAGTGATGGACTCCTCGAGGAAGCTTTCTTT.

The CDR3 spells CASSLGASGIYNEQFF. The CDR3 bases are TGCGCCAGCAGCTTGGGGGCTAGCGGTATTTACAATGAGCAGTTCTTC. The chain combines TRBV5-1 with TRBJ2-1; 7 bases fit TRBD2. This CDR3 has 16 residues. Germline-derived CDR1 and CDR2 are SGHRS and YFSETQ. V gave up 0 bases and J gave up 4 bases; unmatched junction bases: 7. Full variable domain (rest looked up from reference TRBV5-1 and TRBJ2-1): KAGVTQTPRYLIKTRGQQVTLSCSPISGHRSVSWYQQTPGQGLQFLFEYFSETQRNKGNFPGRFSGRQFSNSRSEMNVSTLELGDSALYLCASSLGASGIYNEQFFGPGTRLTVL.

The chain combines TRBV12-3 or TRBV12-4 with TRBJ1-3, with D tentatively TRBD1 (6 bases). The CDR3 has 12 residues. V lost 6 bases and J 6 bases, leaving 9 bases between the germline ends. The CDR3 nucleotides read TGTGCCAGCAGCCGACAGGAAAACACCATATATTTT. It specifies CASSRQENTIYF.

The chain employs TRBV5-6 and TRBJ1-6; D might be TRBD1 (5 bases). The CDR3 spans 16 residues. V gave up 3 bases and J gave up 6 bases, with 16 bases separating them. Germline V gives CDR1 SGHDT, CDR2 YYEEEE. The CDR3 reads CASSSDSRARNSPLHF. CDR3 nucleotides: TGTGCCAGCAGCTCTGACAGTAGGGCGCGTAATTCACCCCTCCACTTT.

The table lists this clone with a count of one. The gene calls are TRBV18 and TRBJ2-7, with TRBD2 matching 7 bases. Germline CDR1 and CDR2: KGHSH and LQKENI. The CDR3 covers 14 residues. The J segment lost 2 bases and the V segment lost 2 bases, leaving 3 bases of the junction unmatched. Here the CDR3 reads CASSPESGAYEQYF. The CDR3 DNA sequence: TGTGCCAGCTCACCAGAAAGCGGGGCCTACGAGCAGTACTTC.

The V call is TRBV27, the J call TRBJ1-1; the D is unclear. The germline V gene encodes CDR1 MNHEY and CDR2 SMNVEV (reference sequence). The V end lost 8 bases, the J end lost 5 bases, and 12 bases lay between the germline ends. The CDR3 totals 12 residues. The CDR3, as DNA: TGTGCCAGCCAAAGCGCCGGAACTGAAGCTTTCTTT. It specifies CASQSAGTEAFF.

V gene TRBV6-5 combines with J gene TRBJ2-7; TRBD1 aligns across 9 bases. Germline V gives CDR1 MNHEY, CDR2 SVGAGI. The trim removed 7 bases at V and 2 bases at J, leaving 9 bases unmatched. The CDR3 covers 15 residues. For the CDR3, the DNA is TGTGCCAGCAAACCCGGCGGGACAGGGACCTACGAGCAGTACTTC. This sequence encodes CASKPGGTGTYEQYF.

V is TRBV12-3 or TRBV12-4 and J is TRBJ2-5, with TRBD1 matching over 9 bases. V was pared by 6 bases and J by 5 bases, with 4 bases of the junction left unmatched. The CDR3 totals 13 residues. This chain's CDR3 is CASSWTGDETQYF. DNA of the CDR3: TGTGCCAGCAGCTGGACAGGGGATGAGACCCAGTACTTC.

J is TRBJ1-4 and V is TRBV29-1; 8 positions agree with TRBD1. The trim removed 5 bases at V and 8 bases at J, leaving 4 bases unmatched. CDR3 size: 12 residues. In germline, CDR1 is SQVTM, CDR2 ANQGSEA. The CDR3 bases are TGCAGCGTTACACAGGGGGGAGAAAAACTGTTTTTT. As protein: CSVTQGGEKLFF.

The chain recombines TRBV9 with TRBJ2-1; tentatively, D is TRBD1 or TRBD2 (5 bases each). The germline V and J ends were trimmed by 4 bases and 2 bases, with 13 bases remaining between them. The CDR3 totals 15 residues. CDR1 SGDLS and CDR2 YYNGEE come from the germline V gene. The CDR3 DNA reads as TGTGCCAGCAGCCCCGGCCAGGGAGCCTACAATGAGCAGTTCTTC. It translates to CASSPGQGAYNEQFF.

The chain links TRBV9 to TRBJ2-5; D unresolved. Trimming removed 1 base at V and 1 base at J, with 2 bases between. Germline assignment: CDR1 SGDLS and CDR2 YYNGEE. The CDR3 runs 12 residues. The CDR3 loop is CASSVIQETQYF. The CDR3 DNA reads TGTGCCAGCAGCGTAATCCAAGAGACCCAGTACTTC. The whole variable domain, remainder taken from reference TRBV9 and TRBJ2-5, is DSGVTQTPKHLITATGQRVTLRCSPRSGDLSVYWYQQSLDQGLQFLIQYYNGEERAKGNILERFSAQQFPDLHSELNLSSLELGDSALYFCASSVIQETQYFGPGTRLLVL.

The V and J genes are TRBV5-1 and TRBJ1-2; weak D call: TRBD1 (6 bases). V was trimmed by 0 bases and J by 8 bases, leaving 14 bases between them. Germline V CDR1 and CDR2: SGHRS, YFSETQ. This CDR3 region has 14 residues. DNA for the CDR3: TGCGCCAGCAGCTTGGCCTTAGGGGGAGACGGCTACACCTTC. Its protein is CASSLALGGDGYTF.

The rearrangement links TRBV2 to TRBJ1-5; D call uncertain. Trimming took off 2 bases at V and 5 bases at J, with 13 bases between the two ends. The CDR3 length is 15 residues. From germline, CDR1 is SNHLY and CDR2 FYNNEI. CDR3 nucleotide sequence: TGTGCCAGCAGTGAACAGGACCCCGGGGATCAGCCCCAGCATTTT. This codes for CASSEQDPGDQPQHF.

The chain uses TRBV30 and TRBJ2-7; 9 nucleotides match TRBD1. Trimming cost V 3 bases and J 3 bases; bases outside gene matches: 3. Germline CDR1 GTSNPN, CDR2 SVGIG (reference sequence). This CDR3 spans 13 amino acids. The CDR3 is CAWRGTGNYEQYF. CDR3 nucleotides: TGTGCCTGGAGGGGGACAGGGAACTACGAGCAGTACTTC.

The CDR3 reads CASSIARASGNDNEQFF. Here the CDR3 DNA reads TGTGCCAGTAGTATCGCTAGAGCTAGCGGGAATGACAATGAGCAGTTCTTC. The chain combines TRBV19 with TRBJ2-1; 9 nucleotides line up with TRBD2. V gave up 3 bases and J gave up 5 bases; unmatched junction bases: 11. The germline gives CDR1 LNHDA, CDR2 SQIVND (reference sequence). The CDR3 loop spans 17 amino acids. Based on the CDR3 plus reference TRBV19 and TRBJ2-1, the full variable domain is DGGITQSPKYLFRKEGQNVTLSCEQNLNHDAMYWYRQDPGQGLRLIYYSQIVNDFQKGDIAEGYSVSREKKESFPLTVTSAQKNPTAFYLCASSIARASGNDNEQFFGPGTRLTVL.

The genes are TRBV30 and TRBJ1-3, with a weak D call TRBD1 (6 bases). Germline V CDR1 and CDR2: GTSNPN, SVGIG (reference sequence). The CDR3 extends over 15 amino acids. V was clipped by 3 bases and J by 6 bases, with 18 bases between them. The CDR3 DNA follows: TGTGCCTGGAGCACTGCCCCGGGACACCAAAACACCATATATTTT. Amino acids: CAWSTAPGHQNTIYF.

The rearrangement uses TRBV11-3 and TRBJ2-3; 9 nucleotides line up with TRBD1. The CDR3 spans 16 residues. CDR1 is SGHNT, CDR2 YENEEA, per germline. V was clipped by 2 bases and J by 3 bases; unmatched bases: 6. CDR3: CASSLTGGLITDTQYF. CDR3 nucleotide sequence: TGTGCCAGCAGCTTAACAGGGGGCCTCATAACAGATACGCAGTATTTT.

DNA for the CDR3: TGCGCCAGCAGCGTCTCAACTAATGAAAAACTGTTTTTT. This encodes CASSVSTNEKLFF. The rearrangement joins TRBV5-1 to TRBJ1-4; D unclear. V lost 4 bases to trimming and J lost 0 bases, with 4 bases between them. This CDR3 spans 13 amino acids. CDR1 SGHRS and CDR2 YFSETQ come from the germline V gene.

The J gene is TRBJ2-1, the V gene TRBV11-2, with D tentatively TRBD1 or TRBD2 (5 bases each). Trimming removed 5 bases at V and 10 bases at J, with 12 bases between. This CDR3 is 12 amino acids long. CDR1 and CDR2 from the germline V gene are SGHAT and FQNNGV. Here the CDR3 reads CASSRGTDEQFF. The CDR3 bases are TGTGCCAGCAGCCGAGGGACGGACGAGCAGTTCTTC.

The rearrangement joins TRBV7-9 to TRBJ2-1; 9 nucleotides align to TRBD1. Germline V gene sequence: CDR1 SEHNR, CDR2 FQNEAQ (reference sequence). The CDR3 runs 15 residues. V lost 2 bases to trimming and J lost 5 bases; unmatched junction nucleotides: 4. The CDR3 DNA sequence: TGTGCCAGCAGCTTAACACAGGGGGCGAACAATGAGCAGTTCTTC. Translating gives CASSLTQGANNEQFF.

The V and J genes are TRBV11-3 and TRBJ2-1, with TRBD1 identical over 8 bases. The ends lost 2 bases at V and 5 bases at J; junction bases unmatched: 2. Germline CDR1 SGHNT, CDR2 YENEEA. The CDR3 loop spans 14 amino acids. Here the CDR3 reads CASSLTGGNNEQFF. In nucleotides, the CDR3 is TGTGCCAGCAGCTTAACAGGGGGAAACAATGAGCAGTTCTTC.

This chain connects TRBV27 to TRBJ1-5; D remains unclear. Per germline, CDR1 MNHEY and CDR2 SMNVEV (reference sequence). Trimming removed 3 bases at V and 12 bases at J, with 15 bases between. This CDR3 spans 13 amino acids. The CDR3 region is CASSLGPRQFQHF. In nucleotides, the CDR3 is TGTGCCAGCAGTTTGGGCCCGCGGCAGTTCCAGCATTTT.